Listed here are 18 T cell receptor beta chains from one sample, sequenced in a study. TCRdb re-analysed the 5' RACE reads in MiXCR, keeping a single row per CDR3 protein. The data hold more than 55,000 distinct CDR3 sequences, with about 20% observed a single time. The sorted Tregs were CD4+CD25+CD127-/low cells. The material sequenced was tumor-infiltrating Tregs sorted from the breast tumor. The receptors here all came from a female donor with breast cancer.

In DNA, the CDR3 is TGTGCCAGCATCGGGGGTTTGAACCCGAACACTGAAGCTTTCTTT. Its protein is CASIGGLNPNTEAFF. The V gene is TRBV12-3 or TRBV12-4, the J gene TRBJ1-1, with D perhaps TRBD1 (5 bases). Trimming removed 7 bases at V and 1 base at J, with 16 bases between. The CDR3 spans 15 residues.

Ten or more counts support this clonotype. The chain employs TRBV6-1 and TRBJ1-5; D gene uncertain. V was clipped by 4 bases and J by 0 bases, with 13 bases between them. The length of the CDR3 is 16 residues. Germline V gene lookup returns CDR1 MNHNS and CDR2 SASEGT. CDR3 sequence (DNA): TGTGCCAGCAGTGTTATCTGGGATTATAGCAATCAGCCCCAGCATTTT. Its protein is CASSVIWDYSNQPQHF.

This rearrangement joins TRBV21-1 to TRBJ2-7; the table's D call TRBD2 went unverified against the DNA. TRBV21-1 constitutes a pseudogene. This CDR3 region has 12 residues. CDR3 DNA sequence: TGTGCCTGCGGGACGGCCGGCGACGAGCAGTACTTC. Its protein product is CACGTAGDEQYF.

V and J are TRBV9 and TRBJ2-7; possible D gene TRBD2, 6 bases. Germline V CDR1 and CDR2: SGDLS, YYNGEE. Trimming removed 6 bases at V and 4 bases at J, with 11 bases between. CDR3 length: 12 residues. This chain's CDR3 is CASNAGGYEQYF. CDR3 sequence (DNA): TGTGCCAGCAACGCCGGGGGTTACGAGCAGTACTTC.

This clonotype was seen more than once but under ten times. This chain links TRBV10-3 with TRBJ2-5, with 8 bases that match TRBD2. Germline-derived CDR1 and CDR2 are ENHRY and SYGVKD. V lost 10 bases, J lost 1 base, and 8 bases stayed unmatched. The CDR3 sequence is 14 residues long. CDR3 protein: CATNEGLGQETQYF. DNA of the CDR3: TGTGCCACTAACGAGGGACTAGGCCAAGAGACCCAGTACTTC.

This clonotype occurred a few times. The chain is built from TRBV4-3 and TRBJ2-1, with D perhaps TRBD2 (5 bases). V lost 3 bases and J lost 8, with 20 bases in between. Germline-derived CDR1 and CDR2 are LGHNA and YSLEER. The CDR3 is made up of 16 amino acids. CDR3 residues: CASSHETTSEEDEQFF. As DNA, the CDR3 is TGCGCCAGCAGCCACGAGACTACCTCCGAGGAGGATGAGCAGTTCTTC.

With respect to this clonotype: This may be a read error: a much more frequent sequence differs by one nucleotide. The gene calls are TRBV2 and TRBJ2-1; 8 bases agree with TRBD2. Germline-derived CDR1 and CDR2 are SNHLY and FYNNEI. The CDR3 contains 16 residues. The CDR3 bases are TGTGCCAGCAGTGAAATACGGGAGGGGTTTTACAATGGGCAGTTCTTC. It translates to CASSEIREGFYNGQFF.

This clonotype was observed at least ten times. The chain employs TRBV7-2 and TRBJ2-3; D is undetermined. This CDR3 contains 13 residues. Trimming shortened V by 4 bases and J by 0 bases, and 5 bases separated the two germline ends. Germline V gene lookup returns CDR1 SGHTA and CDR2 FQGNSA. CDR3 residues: CASSYTSTDTQYF. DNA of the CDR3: TGTGCCAGCAGCTACACTAGCACAGATACGCAGTATTTT.

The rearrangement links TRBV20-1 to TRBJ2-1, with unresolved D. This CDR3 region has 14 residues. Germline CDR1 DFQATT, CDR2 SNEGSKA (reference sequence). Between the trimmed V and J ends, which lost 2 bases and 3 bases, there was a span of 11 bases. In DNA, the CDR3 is TGCAGTGCTAGACTTTTACGAGACTACAATGAGCAGTTCTTC. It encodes CSARLLRDYNEQFF.

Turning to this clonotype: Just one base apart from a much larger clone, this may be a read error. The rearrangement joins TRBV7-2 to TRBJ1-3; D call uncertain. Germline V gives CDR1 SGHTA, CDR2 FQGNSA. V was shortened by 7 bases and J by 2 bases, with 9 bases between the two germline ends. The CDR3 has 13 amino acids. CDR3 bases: TGTGCCAGCATCTCTGGGACTGGAAACACCATATATTTT. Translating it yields CASISGTGNTIYF.

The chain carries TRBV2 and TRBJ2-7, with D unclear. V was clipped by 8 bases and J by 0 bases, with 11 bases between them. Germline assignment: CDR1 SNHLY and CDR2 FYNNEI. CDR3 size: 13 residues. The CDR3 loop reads CASEKVNSYEQYF. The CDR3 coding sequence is TGTGCCAGCGAGAAGGTAAACTCCTACGAGCAGTACTTC. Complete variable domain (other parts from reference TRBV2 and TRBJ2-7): EPEVTQTPSHQVTQMGQEVILRCVPISNHLYFYWYRQILGQKVEFLVSFYNNEISEKSEIFDDQFSVERPDGSNFTLKIRSTKLEDSAMYFCASEKVNSYEQYFGPGTRLTVT.

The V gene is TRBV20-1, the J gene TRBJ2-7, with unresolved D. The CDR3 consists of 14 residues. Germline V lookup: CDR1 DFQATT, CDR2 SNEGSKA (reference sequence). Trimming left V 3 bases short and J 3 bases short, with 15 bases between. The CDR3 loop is CSASSLGRFYEQYF. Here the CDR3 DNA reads TGCAGTGCTAGTAGCCTGGGAAGGTTCTACGAGCAGTACTTC.

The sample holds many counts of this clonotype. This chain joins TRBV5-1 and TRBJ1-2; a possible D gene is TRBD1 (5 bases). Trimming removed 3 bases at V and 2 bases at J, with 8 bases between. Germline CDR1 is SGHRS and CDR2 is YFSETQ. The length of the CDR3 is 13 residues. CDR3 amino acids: CASSSTDNYGYTF. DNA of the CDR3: TGCGCCAGCAGCTCGACAGACAACTATGGCTACACCTTC.

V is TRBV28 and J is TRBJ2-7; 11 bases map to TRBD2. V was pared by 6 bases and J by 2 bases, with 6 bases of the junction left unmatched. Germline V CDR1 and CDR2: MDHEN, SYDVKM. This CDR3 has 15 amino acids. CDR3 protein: CASRQTSGRPYEQYF. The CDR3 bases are TGTGCCAGCAGGCAAACTAGCGGGAGACCCTACGAGCAGTACTTC.

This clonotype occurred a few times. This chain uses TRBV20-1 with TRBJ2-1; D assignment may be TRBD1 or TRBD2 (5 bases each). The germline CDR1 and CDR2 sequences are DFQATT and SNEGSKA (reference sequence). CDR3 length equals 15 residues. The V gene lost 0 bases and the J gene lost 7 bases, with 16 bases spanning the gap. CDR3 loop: CSARDGRVAGNEQFF. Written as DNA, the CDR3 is TGCAGTGCTAGAGATGGGAGAGTAGCAGGGAATGAGCAGTTCTTC.

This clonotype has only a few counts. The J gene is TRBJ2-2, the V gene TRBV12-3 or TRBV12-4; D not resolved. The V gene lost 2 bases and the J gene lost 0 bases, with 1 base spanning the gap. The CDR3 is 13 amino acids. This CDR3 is CASSLSNTGELFF. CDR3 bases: TGTGCCAGCAGTTTATCGAACACCGGGGAGCTGTTTTTT.

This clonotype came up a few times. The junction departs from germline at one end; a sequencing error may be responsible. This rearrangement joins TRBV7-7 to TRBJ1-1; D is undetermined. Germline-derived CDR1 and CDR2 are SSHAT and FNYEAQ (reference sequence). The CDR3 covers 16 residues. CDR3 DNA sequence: TGTGCTAGCACCTTCCCCCCAACAGATCCGAACACTGAAGCTTTCTTT. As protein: CASTFPPTDPNTEAFF.

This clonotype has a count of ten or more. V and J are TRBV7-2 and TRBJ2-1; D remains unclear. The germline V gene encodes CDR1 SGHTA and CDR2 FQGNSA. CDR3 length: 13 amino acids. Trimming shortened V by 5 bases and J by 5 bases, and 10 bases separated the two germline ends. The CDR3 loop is CASSPYLNNEQFF. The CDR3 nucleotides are TGTGCCAGCAGCCCCTATCTAAACAATGAGCAGTTCTTC.